This T cell receptor beta chain was sequenced for a study of blood T cell repertoires in COVID-19. Study context: From T cells, B-cell-depleted T cells, or PBMCs came the material, which was cDNA or gDNA.

The CDR3 length is 14 residues. Germline V gene lookup returns CDR1 SEHNR and CDR2 FQNEAQ (reference sequence). V lost 1 base, J lost 4 bases, and 8 bases lay in between. The study assigned cohorts using participant-reported clinical history. Recovery among Cohort 3 donors was established by two negative PCRs, clearance, or symptom resolution. In the original analysis: Estimation of nucleated cell counts relied on the amplification of reference gene primers. The assay was immunoSEQ multiplex PCR, and TCRdb's table has in-frame clones only and misses some. The V and J calls and clone size are taken from that table; D and trimming were inferred from the DNA. The sample shows some 250,000 clones, approximately 90% of them seen only once.

This rearrangement joins TRBV7-9 to TRBJ2-1, with D maybe TRBD2 (5 bases). The sequence was obtained from a man aged 40-49 years who had recovered from COVID-19. Sequenced: PBMCs or T cells enriched from blood (not recorded which). The CDR3 bases are TGTGCCAGCAGCTTAGTTTGGGAGTACAATGAGCAGTTCTTC. Its translation: CASSLVWEYNEQFF.